The TCR delta chain described here comes from a study of gamma-delta chains in newborns, infants, children. Looking at the study overall: Polyclonal expansion of innate γδ T cells after birth follows microbial exposure.

TCRdb reanalysed the reads via CATT. The top ten hold about 9.3% of the sample, which has 10,000 to 12,000 delta-chain clones, approximately 10% seen once. This clone was observed a few times. Other DNA sequences in the same sample also yield this CDR3. There are 20 residues in the CDR3. The germline CDR1 and CDR2 sequences are GEAIGNYY and EKD. Germline trimming cut 0 bases from V and 1 base from J; bases unmatched to any gene: 6. The rearrangement links TRDV2 to TRDJ3; 12 positions match TRDD3. The clonotype comes from a child who was a newborn, infant or young child, either healthy, febrile or measles-vaccinated (not recorded which). The source material was blood. CDR3 residues: CACDTVLGDTRSWDTRQMFF. In DNA, the CDR3 is TGTGCCTGTGACACCGTGCTGGGGGATACGCGTTCCTGGGACACCCGACAGATGTTTTTC.